Included here is one T cell receptor beta chain sequence, with context. No antigen is known for it. The record originates from a study of T cell responses to AZD1222 COVID-19 vaccine. General study points: It should be noted that donors were predominantly white British and more often female, and clonal diversity was possibly underestimated.

The data were produced by immunoSEQ multiplex PCR, yet TCRdb's version contains in-frame clones alone and is incomplete. This sample has around 140,000 clones, with about nine tenths found just once. The CDR3 contains 12 residues. V was cut by 8 bases and J by 5 bases, with 12 bases left in between. Germline V gene sequence: CDR1 WNHNN, CDR2 SYGVQD (reference sequence). The receptor was derived from an adult in good health. The V and J genes are TRBV10-1 and TRBJ2-5, with D possibly matching TRBD1 (6 bases). The sequencing used peripheral blood, collected on day 0 of AZD1222 vaccination. DNA of the CDR3: TGCGCCAGCGGTACAGGGTGGGAGACCCAGTACTTC. Translation gives CASGTGWETQYF.